Each of the 22 T cell receptor beta chains below was sequenced from the same sample in a study of T-cell reconstitution after alpha-beta-depleted transplantation in children. Preparation of the TCRbeta library was carried out with unique molecular identifiers. TCRdb redid the calling of the PCR reads with MiXCR, one entry per CDR3 protein. The sample comprises some 290,000 distinct CDR3 sequences, over 8% of which are singletons, and about a tenth rests with the top ten. Sequencing was performed on PBMCs from the stem cell graft donor, taken from the stem cell graft. These receptors were obtained from a human donor who donated a stem cell graft to a child with SCID.

This chain connects TRBV11-1 to TRBJ2-7, with no clear D. Germline assignment: CDR1 SGHAT and CDR2 FQDESV (reference sequence). The germline V and J ends were trimmed by 2 bases and 4 bases, with 12 bases remaining between them. This CDR3 has 14 amino acids. Here the CDR3 reads CASSLSDTTYEQYF. CDR3 bases: TGTGCCAGCAGCTTAAGTGACACCACATACGAGCAGTACTTC.

The chain links TRBV2 to TRBJ1-2; maybe TRBD1 (6 bases). V was pared by 5 bases and J by 6 bases, with 10 bases between. The CDR3 runs to 12 residues. The germline CDR1 and CDR2 sequences are SNHLY and FYNNEI. In DNA, the CDR3 is TGTGCCAGCAGTAGGGGGGTCGATGGCTACACCTTC. It is translated as CASSRGVDGYTF.

The chain has TRBV4-2 and TRBJ2-5, with TRBD1 identical over 10 bases. Per germline, CDR1 LGHNA and CDR2 YNFKEQ. After removal of 1 base from V and 5 bases from J, the junction contained 4 bases not matched to a gene. The CDR3 has 15 residues. The CDR3 spells CASSQGQGAVETQYF. The DNA for the CDR3 is TGTGCCAGCAGCCAAGGACAGGGGGCTGTGGAGACCCAGTACTTC.

CDR3 residues: CASSSVTEAFF. The CDR3 DNA follows: TGTGCCAGCAGTTCGGTTACTGAAGCTTTCTTT. This rearrangement joins TRBV6-5 to TRBJ1-1, with D unclear. There are 11 residues in the CDR3. CDR1 is MNHEY and CDR2 is SVGAGI in the germline V gene. Deletions cut 4 bases from V and 5 bases from J, with 5 bases between.

This rearrangement joins TRBV4-2 to TRBJ1-4; 7 positions match TRBD1. Germline CDR1 and CDR2: LGHNA and YNFKEQ. With 7 bases clipped from V and 8 bases from J, the junction kept 16 bases outside the gene matches. The CDR3 extends over 16 amino acids. As DNA, the CDR3 is TGTGCCAGCACTCTTAAAGGGGGCCTCAAGCGGGAAAAACTGTTTTTT. Its translation: CASTLKGGLKREKLFF.

In its sample, this clonotype was seen a few times. The chain employs TRBV5-1 and TRBJ2-5, with D possibly being TRBD2 (6 bases). Germline assignment: CDR1 SGHRS and CDR2 YFSETQ. The CDR3 runs 15 residues. Deletions cut 2 bases from V and 3 bases from J, with 14 bases between. Here the CDR3 reads CASSFKGSGEETQYF. In DNA form, the CDR3 reads TGCGCCAGCAGCTTCAAGGGGTCGGGGGAAGAGACCCAGTACTTC.

The chain carries TRBV7-9 and TRBJ2-5; no reliable D call. CDR1 is SEHNR, CDR2 FQNEAQ, per germline (reference sequence). The V gene lost 2 bases and the J gene lost 3 bases, with 7 bases spanning the gap. CDR3 length: 13 residues. In nucleotides, the CDR3 is TGTGCCAGCAGCTTAAAGGGAAAAGAGACCCAGTACTTC. Translating it yields CASSLKGKETQYF. The whole variable domain, remainder taken from reference TRBV7-9 and TRBJ2-5, is DTGVSQNPRHKITKRGQNVTFRCDPISEHNRLYWYRQTLGQGPEFLTYFQNEAQLEKSRLLSDRFSAERPKGSFSTLEIQRTEQGDSAMYLCASSLKGKETQYFGPGTRLLVL.

This clonotype was found a few times. The rearrangement uses TRBV10-3 and TRBJ1-5; 10 bases are a match to TRBD1. V trimming: 2 bases; J trimming: 7 bases; junction bases outside the gene matches: 2. Germline V CDR1 and CDR2: ENHRY, SYGVKD. The CDR3 runs 14 residues. The CDR3 sequence: CAISEDRGRQPQHF. As DNA, the CDR3 is TGTGCCATCAGTGAGGACAGGGGGCGGCAGCCCCAGCATTTT.

In its sample, this clonotype was seen a few times. This chain links TRBV12-3 or TRBV12-4 with TRBJ2-5; tentative D call: TRBD1 (6 bases). V was shortened by 5 bases and J by 5 bases, with 21 bases between the two germline ends. The CDR3 loop spans 16 amino acids. This chain's CDR3 is CASSTRQESWQETQYF. CDR3 bases: TGTGCCAGCAGTACACGACAGGAGAGTTGGCAGGAGACCCAGTACTTC.

The rearrangement uses TRBV9 and TRBJ2-4; D gene ambiguous. This CDR3 contains 15 residues. Germline V CDR1 and CDR2: SGDLS, YYNGEE. The V gene lost 0 bases and the J gene lost 0 bases, with 7 bases spanning the gap. The CDR3 sequence: CASSVGWLAKNIQYF. The DNA of the CDR3 is TGTGCCAGCAGCGTAGGTTGGCTAGCCAAAAACATTCAGTACTTC.

The rearrangement links TRBV4-1 to TRBJ2-3; 10 bases map to TRBD2. The CDR3 has 15 amino acids. V was clipped by 5 bases and J by 4 bases; unmatched bases: 6. The germline CDR1 and CDR2 sequences are MGHRA and YSYEKL. In DNA, the CDR3 is TGCGCCAGCAGCGAAACCAGCGGGGGGGCAGATACGCAGTATTTT. Its protein product is CASSETSGGADTQYF.

This clonotype was seen more than once but under ten times. This chain links TRBV4-1 with TRBJ2-1, with unresolved D. Germline values: CDR1 MGHRA, CDR2 YSYEKL. Trimming left V 1 base short and J 6 bases short, with 13 bases between. The CDR3 consists of 15 residues. CDR3 sequence reads: CASSQVARSLNEQFF. The DNA for the CDR3 is TGCGCCAGCAGCCAAGTGGCCCGCTCCCTCAATGAGCAGTTCTTC.

This clonotype was picked up a small number of times. The genes are TRBV12-3 or TRBV12-4 and TRBJ2-3; D possibly corresponds to TRBD1 (6 bases). V lost 8 bases and J lost 11, with 23 bases in between. This CDR3 is built from 14 residues. The CDR3 reads CASESGTRGREQYF. CDR3 DNA sequence: TGTGCCAGCGAGTCCGGGACAAGGGGCCGGGAGCAGTATTTT.

The V and J genes are TRBV5-1 and TRBJ2-1, with TRBD2 matching 13 bases. This CDR3 is built from 15 residues. CDR1 is SGHRS, CDR2 YFSETQ, per germline. V lost 1 base, J lost 9 bases, and 4 bases stayed unmatched. The CDR3, as DNA: TGCGCCAGCAGCTTGACTAGCGGGGGGGTCGGTGAGCAGTTCTTC. This translates into CASSLTSGGVGEQFF.

The CDR3 loop is CATLGTGMGYDGYTF. The CDR3 DNA is TGTGCCACCCTCGGGACAGGGATGGGGTATGATGGCTACACCTTC. The V gene is TRBV10-3, the J gene TRBJ1-2; 9 bases align to TRBD1. The V and J ends lost 10 bases and 6 bases, in that order; junction bases with no gene match: 15. The CDR3 is made up of 15 amino acids. Looked up from germline, CDR1 is ENHRY and CDR2 is SYGVKD.

This clonotype was picked up a small number of times. The rearrangement links TRBV7-9 to TRBJ2-1, with TRBD2 matching 8 bases. The CDR3 covers 16 residues. V lost 1 base and J lost 9; bases outside the gene matches: 11. The germline V gene encodes CDR1 SEHNR and CDR2 FQNEAQ (reference sequence). The CDR3 DNA sequence: TGTGCCAGCAGCTTAGGTCGGGGGGGCCTTAGTAGTGAGCAGTTCTTC. This encodes CASSLGRGGLSSEQFF.

This clonotype was found once. The chain combines TRBV6-2 or TRBV6-3 with TRBJ2-1, with TRBD1 identical over 9 bases. The CDR3 is 18 residues long. CDR1 is MNHEY and CDR2 is SVGEGT in the germline V gene. V lost 6 bases to trimming and J lost 3 bases; unmatched junction nucleotides: 15. The CDR3 region is CASSSDRGQGRVYNEQFF. CDR3 nucleotide sequence: TGTGCCAGCAGCTCGGACAGGGGTCAGGGTAGGGTCTACAATGAGCAGTTCTTC.

This clonotype came up a few times. V gene TRBV7-2 combines with J gene TRBJ1-2; D may be TRBD1 (6 bases). CDR1 is SGHTA and CDR2 is FQGNSA in the germline V gene. Trimming left V 1 base short and J 4 bases short, with 13 bases between. The CDR3 runs to 15 residues. CDR3 in DNA: TGTGCCAGCAGCTTAGATCCGGGGGCGGGCTATGGCTACACCTTC. This codes for CASSLDPGAGYGYTF.

This clonotype occurred a few times. V gene TRBV5-1 combines with J gene TRBJ2-2; 8 bases line up with TRBD2. Per the germline V gene, CDR1 is SGHRS and CDR2 is YFSETQ. The J segment lost 3 bases and the V segment lost 7 bases, leaving 2 bases of the junction unmatched. The CDR3 runs 13 residues. The CDR3 DNA is TGCGCCAGCCGGGAGGGCGACACCGGGGAGCTGTTTTTT. It translates to CASREGDTGELFF.

The chain is built from TRBV15 and TRBJ2-5; D is uncertain. The CDR3 contains 16 residues. CDR1 is LNHNV and CDR2 is YYDKDF in the germline V gene (reference sequence). V was cut by 2 bases and J by 0 bases, with 13 bases left in between. CDR3 loop: CATSRPSDSYQETQYF. The CDR3 DNA sequence: TGTGCCACCAGCAGACCATCAGACTCGTACCAAGAGACCCAGTACTTC.

This clonotype was seen more than once but under ten times. The rearrangement links TRBV7-2 to TRBJ2-6; D uncertain. Trimming removed 9 bases from V and 5 bases from J, with 20 bases in between. Per germline, CDR1 SGHTA and CDR2 FQGNSA. This CDR3 contains 16 residues. CDR3 nucleotide sequence: TGTGCCAGTGGGCAGTTCCTCCATTTGAGGGCCAACGTCCTGACTTTC. This gives the protein CASGQFLHLRANVLTF. Looking up the rest from reference TRBV7-2 and TRBJ2-6 gives the full variable domain: GAGVSQSPSNKVTEKGKDVELRCDPISGHTALYWYRQSLGQGLEFLIYFQGNSAPDKSGLPSDRFSAERTGGSVSTLTIQRTQQEDSAVYLCASGQFLHLRANVLTFGAGSRLTVL.

This clonotype was recorded at least ten times. V gene TRBV12-3 or TRBV12-4 combines with J gene TRBJ2-2; TRBD2 agrees at 12 bases. V shed 6 bases, J shed 6 bases, and the junction held 8 bases outside the gene matches. The CDR3 is 16 amino acids. The CDR3 sequence is CASSTGLAGRSGELFF. CDR3 in DNA: TGTGCCAGCAGCACTGGACTAGCGGGGAGGTCCGGGGAGCTGTTTTTT.